The rows below give T cell receptor beta chains drawn from one sample of a study of chemoradiotherapy in HPV16-positive cancers. Using immunoSEQ multiplex PCR, the repertoire was profiled, and TCRdb retains in-frame clones only, with some absent. The sample shows about 17,000 clones, approximately 91% of them seen only once. Specimen: blood, collected from a patient who underwent chemoradiotherapy. These receptors originate from a human donor with HPV-associated anogenital cancer. The conserved cysteine and the conserved F or W are not part of the CDR3 here. A D gene is named only where the DNA matches it firmly.

J gene | D gene | V gene | CDR3 protein
TRBJ2-3 | TRBD1 | TRBV2 | ASSDEGQGGDTQY
TRBJ1-2 | - | TRBV6-5 | ASSHNYGYT
TRBJ2-3 | - | TRBV5-7 | ASSANTDTQY
TRBJ2-2 | - | TRBV2 | ASSVGPISGPGELF
TRBJ2-3 | - | TRBV7-8 | ASSLDLRSTDTQY
TRBJ2-1 | - | TRBV5-1 | ASSGAEVRSYNEQF
TRBJ1-6 | - | TRBV30 | AWSPGSSSYNSPLH
TRBJ2-1 | - | TRBV29-1 | SVDPKDSSYNEQF
TRBJ2-2 | TRBD2 | TRBV6-1 | ASSVASGGAYGGELF
TRBJ2-5 | TRBD1 | TRBV5-1 | ASSGTTGGQETQY
TRBJ2-2 | - | TRBV6-1 | ASSEERDARNTGELF
TRBJ1-4 | TRBD1 | TRBV5-6 | ASSSPGQGLELF
TRBJ1-3 | TRBD1 | TRBV9 | ASSAGQGTGNTIY
TRBJ2-1 | TRBD1 | TRBV6-6 | ASSNGQGRYNEQF
TRBJ1-2 | - | TRBV5-6 | ASSVDTNYGYT
TRBJ2-2 | TRBD1 | TRBV5-5 | ASSFSGGDYTGELF
TRBJ2-3 | - | TRBV4-1 | ASSQGDTSTDTQY
TRBJ2-5 | TRBD1 | TRBV27 | ASSLEGQPQETQY
TRBJ2-2 | - | TRBV6-1 | ASSEGTFELF
TRBJ2-3 | - | TRBV18 | ASSRGPRSDTQY
TRBJ1-5 | - | TRBV4-2 | ASSQDLNNQPQH
TRBJ2-3 | TRBD1 | TRBV5-4 | ASSSGQGRDTQY